This T cell receptor (beta chain) was recovered during a study of blood T cell repertoires in COVID-19. Study-level information: From T cells, B-cell-depleted T cells, or PBMCs came the material, which was cDNA or gDNA.

V was trimmed by 3 bases and J by 4 bases, leaving 4 bases between them. There are 12 residues in the CDR3. Germline-derived CDR1 and CDR2 are KGHSH and LQKENI. Sequenced by immunoSEQ multiplex PCR; TCRdb stores in-frame clones only, minus some. The top ten hold approximately 2.5% of the sample, which has 150,000 to 200,000 clones, more than 65% seen once. The TCR originated in a human donor with acute or convalescent COVID-19. The donor label of this sample is uncertain. The V call is TRBV18, the J call TRBJ1-5, with D unresolved. The sequencing sample was made of peripheral blood. The CDR3 DNA reads as TGTGCCAGCTCACCTTCAAATCAGCCCCAGCATTTT. Protein: CASSPSNQPQHF. The full variable domain, its missing parts supplied by reference TRBV18 and TRBJ1-5, is NAGVMQNPRHLVRRRGQEARLRCSPMKGHSHVYWYRQLPEEGLKFMVYLQKENIIDESGMPKERFSAEFPKEGPSILRIQQVVRGDSAAYFCASSPSNQPQHFGDGTRLSIL.